This T cell receptor beta chain was recorded in a study of blood T cell repertoires in COVID-19. Study-wide background: COVID-19 samples collected from the United States, Italy and Spain covered acute and convalescent phases.

This clone was observed a single time. V was pared by 1 base and J by 3 bases, with 12 bases between. Looked up from germline, CDR1 is MNHEY and CDR2 is SMNVEV (reference sequence). The CDR3 has 15 amino acids. How the authors handled the data: Estimates of nucleated cell counts were drawn from the amplification of reference gene primers. Clones were read by immunoSEQ multiplex PCR, and TCRdb kept only the in-frame ones, dropping some. The V and J calls and clone size are taken from that table; D and trimming were inferred from the DNA. The table lists a few hundred thousand clones, roughly 90% of them singletons.

This receptor was taken from a woman aged 30 to 39 with COVID-19, enrolled during active disease. The genes are TRBV27 and TRBJ1-2; D is uncertain. The sequenced material came from peripheral blood. The CDR3 nucleotides are TGTGCCAGCAGTTTATTACCCAGCGATGACTATGGCTACACCTTC. It translates to CASSLLPSDDYGYTF.